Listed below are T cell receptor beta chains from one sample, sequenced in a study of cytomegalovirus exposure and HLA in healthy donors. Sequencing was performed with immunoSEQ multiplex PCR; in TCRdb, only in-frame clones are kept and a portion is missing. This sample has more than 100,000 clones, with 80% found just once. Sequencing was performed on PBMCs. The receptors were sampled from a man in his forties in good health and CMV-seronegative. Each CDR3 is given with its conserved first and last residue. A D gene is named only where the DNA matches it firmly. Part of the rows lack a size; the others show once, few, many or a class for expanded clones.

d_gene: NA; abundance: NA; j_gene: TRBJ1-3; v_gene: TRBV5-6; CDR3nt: TGTGCCAGCAGTCCAACTTGGCGGGGAAACACCATATATTTT; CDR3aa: CASSPTWRGNTIYF
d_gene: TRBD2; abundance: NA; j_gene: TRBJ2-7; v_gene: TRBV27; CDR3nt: TGTGCCAGCAGGATAGCGGGAGGGCCCCACGAGCAGTACTTC; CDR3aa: CASRIAGGPHEQYF
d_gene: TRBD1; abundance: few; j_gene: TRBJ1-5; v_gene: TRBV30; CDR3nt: TGTGCCTGGAGTGCCAGCGGGACAGGGGAACAGCCCCAGCATTTT; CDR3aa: CAWSASGTGEQPQHF
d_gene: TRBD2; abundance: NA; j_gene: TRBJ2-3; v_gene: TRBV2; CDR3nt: TGTGCCAGCAGCCTCCCCGGGACTAGCGGGGGGGCCCACACAGATACGCAGTATTTT; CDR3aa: CASSLPGTSGGAHTDTQYF
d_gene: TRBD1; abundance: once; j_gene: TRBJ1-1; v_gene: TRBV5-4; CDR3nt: TGTGCCAGCAGCTTTGACAGGGATGCCACTGAAGCTTTCTTT; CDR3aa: CASSFDRDATEAFF
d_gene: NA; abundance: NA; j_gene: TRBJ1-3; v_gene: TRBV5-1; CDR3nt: TGCGCCAGCAGCCAGGACAGCTCTGGAAACACCATATATTTT; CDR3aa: CASSQDSSGNTIYF
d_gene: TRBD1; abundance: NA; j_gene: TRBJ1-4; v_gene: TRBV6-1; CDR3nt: TGTGCCAGCAGCGATAGCAGGGGGCTGAATGAAAAACTGTTTTTT; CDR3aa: CASSDSRGLNEKLFF
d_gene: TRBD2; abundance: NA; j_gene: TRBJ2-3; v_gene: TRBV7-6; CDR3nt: TGTGCCAGCAGCTTAACGGGGGGGGCAGATACGCAGTATTTT; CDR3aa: CASSLTGGADTQYF
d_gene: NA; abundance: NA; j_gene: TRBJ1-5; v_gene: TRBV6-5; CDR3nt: TGTGCCAGCAATTCAGGGGTCAATCAGCCCCAGCATTTT; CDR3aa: CASNSGVNQPQHF
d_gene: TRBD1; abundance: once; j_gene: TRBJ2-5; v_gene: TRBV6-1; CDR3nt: TGTGCCAGCAGGGACAGGGGGTCGGCCCAGTACTTC; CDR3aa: CASRDRGSAQYF
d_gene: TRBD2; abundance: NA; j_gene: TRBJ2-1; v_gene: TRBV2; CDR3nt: TGTGCCAGCAGTGAGGGACTAGCGCTCAGCAATGAGCAGTTCTTC; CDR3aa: CASSEGLALSNEQFF
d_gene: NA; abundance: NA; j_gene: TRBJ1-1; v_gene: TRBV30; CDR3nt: TGTGCCTGGAGGTCCCAGGAAATAGTGAACACTGAAGCTTTCTTT; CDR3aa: CAWRSQEIVNTEAFF
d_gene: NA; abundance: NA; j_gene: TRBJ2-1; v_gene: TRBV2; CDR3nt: TGTGCCAGCACCACAGACAATGAGCAGTTCTTC; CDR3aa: CASTTDNEQFF
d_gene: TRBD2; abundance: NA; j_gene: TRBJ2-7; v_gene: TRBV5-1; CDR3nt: TGCGCCAGCAGCTTGGCCGAGCGGGGGACCTACGAGCAGTACTTC; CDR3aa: CASSLAERGTYEQYF
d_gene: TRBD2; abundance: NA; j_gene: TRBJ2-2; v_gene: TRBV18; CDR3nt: TGTGCCAGCTCACCGGGGCTAGCGGACACCGGGGAGCTGTTTTTT; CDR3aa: CASSPGLADTGELFF
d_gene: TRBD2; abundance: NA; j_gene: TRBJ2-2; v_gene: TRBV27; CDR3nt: TGTGCCAGCAGTCCTCCAGGGAGGGACACCGGGGAGCTGTTTTTT; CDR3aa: CASSPPGRDTGELFF
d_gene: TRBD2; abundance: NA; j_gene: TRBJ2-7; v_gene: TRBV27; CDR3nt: TGTGCCAGCAGTAGTACCGGGACTAGCAGCTCCTACGAGCAGTACTTC; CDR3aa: CASSSTGTSSSYEQYF
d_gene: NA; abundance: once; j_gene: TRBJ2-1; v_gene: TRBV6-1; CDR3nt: TGTGCCAGCAGTGATTCAGGCTCCTACAATGAGCAGTTCTTC; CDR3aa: CASSDSGSYNEQFF
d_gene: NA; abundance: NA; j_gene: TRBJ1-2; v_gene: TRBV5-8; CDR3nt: NA; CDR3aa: CASSWGQGNRYPF
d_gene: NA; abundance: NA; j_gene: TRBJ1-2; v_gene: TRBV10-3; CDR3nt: TGTGCCATCAGACGGGGAATGGGTGGCTACACCTTC; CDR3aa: CAIRRGMGGYTF
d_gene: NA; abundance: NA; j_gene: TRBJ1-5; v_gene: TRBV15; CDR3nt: TGTGCCACCAGCAGAAAAGGGGGTGGGCCCCAGCATTTT; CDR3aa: CATSRKGGGPQHF
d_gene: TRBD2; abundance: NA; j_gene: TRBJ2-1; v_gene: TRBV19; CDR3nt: TGTGCCAGTAGCCCCTGGGGGGGTAGTGGGAATGAGCAGTTCTTC; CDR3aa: CASSPWGGSGNEQFF
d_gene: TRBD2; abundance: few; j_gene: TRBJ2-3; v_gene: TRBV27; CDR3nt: TGTGCCAGCGCGACTAGCGGGGCAGATACGCAGTATTTT; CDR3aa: CASATSGADTQYF
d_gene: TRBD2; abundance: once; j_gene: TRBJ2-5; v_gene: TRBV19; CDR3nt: TGTGCCAGTAGTAGCGGGGGGGCCCCCACGGAGACCCAGTACTTC; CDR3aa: CASSSGGAPTETQYF
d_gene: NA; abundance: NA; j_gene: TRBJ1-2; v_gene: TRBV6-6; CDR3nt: TGTGCCAGCATTAAAGGGACATCTAACTATGGCTACACCTTC; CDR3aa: CASIKGTSNYGYTF
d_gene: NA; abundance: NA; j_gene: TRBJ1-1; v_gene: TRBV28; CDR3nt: TGTGCCAGCAGTTCAGGGGTGGGGAACACTGAAGCTTTCTTT; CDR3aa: CASSSGVGNTEAFF
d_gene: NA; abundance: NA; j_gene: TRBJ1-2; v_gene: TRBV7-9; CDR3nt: TGTGCCAGCAGCGTGGACAAAGGGTTTGGCTACACCTTC; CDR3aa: CASSVDKGFGYTF
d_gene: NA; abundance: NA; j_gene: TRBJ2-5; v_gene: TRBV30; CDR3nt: TGTGCCTGGACCTCCGGACAGCCCATCCAAGAGACCCAGTACTTC; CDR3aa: CAWTSGQPIQETQYF
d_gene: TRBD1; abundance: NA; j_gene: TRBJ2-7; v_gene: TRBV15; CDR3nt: TGTGCCACCAGCAGAACGCCCGACAGGGGGAGGTACGAGCAGTACTTC; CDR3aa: CATSRTPDRGRYEQYF
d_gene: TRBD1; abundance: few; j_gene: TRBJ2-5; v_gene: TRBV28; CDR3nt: TGTGCCAGCAGTTTTGGCAGGGGGCGAGAGACCCAGTACTTC; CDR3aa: CASSFGRGRETQYF
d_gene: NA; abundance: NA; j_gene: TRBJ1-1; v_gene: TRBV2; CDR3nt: TGTGCCAGCAGTGGGGATGGACTCGAAGCTTTCTTT; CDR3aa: CASSGDGLEAFF
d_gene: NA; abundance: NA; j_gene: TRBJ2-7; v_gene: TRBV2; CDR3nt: TGTGCCAGCAGTATCGATGTTGGCGGGTCGAGCTCCTACGAGCAGTACTTC; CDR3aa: CASSIDVGGSSSYEQYF
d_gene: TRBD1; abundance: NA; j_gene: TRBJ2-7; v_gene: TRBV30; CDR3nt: TGTGCCTGGAGTGTTGGGACAGGGGGTGTGGACGAGCAGTACTTC; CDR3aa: CAWSVGTGGVDEQYF
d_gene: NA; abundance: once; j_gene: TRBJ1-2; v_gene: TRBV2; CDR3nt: TGTGCCAGCAGTGAAGGCCCTGGGGCCGCCGAGACCCCCTATTTTCCAAACACCTTC; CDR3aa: CASSEGPGAAETPYFPNTF
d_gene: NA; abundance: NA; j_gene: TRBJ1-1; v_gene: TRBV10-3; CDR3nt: TGTGCCATCAGGTGGGGGGAGGACACTGAAGCTTTCTTT; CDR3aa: CAIRWGEDTEAFF
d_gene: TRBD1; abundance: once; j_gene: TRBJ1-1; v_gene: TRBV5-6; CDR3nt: TGTGCCAGCAGCTTTGGGACAGGGGGCACTGAAGCTTTCTTT; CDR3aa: CASSFGTGGTEAFF
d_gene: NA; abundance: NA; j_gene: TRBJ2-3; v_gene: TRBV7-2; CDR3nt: TGTGCCAGCAGCTTAGGGACTACTAGCACAGATACGCAGTATTTT; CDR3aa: CASSLGTTSTDTQYF
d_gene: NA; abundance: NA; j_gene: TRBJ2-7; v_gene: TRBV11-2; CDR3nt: TGTGCCAGCAGTCGGACACTACCCCCCTACGAGCAGTACTTC; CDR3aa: CASSRTLPPYEQYF
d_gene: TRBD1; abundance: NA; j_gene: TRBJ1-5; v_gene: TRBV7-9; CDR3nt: TGTGCCAGCAGCCCCGGACAGGGGAGCCAGCCCCAGCATTTT; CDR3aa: CASSPGQGSQPQHF
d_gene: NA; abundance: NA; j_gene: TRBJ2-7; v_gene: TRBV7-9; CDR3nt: TGTGCCAGCGCAGTTCAAGTCGCCTACGAGCAGTACTTC; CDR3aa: CASAVQVAYEQYF
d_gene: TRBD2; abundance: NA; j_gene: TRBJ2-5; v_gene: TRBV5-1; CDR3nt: TGCGCCAGCAGCTTAGGACTAGCACGTGGGGAGACCCAGTACTTC; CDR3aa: CASSLGLARGETQYF
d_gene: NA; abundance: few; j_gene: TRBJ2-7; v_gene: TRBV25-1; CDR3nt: TGTGCCAGCAGTGATAACCTAGCCACCTACGAGCAGTACTTC; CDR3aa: CASSDNLATYEQYF
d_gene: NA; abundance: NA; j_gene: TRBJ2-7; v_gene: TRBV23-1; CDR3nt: TGCGCCAGCAGGCGACAAGGGGACACTGTCTCCTACGAGCAGTACTTC; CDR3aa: CASRRQGDTVSYEQYF
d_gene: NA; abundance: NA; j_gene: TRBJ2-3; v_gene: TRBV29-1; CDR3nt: TGCAGCGGACTAACAGAATCTAGCACAGATACGCAGTATTTT; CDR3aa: CSGLTESSTDTQYF
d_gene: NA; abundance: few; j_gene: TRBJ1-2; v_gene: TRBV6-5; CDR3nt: TGTGCCAGCCCCAGGAAACAAACTAACTATGGCTACACCTTC; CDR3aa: CASPRKQTNYGYTF
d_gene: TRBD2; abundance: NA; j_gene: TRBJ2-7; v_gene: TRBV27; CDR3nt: TGTGCCAGCAGTTTACCAACGACTAGCGGGTCCTACGAGCAGTACTTC; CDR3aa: CASSLPTTSGSYEQYF
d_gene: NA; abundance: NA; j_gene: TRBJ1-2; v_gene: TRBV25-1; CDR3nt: TGTGCCAGCAGTGAAGGCGATGGGAGCGCGAGCTATGGCTACACCTTC; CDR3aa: CASSEGDGSASYGYTF
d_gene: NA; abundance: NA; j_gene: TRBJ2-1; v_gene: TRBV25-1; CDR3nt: TGTGCCAGCAGTGCCGCGAGGGCCTTGTACAATGAGCAGTTCTTC; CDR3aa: CASSAARALYNEQFF
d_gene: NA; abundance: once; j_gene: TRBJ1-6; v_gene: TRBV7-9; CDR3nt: TGTGCCAGCAGCTTCGAAAGAGGATCACCCCTCCACTTT; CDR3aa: CASSFERGSPLHF
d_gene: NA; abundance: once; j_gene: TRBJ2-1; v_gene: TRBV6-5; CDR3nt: TGTGCCAGCGGGAGCTCCTACAATGAGCAGTTCTTC; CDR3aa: CASGSSYNEQFF
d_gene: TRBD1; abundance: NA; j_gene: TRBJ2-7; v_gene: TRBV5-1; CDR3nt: TGCGCCAGCAGCTTAGCCGGACAGGGGGGAGGCGAGCAGTACTTC; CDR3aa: CASSLAGQGGGEQYF
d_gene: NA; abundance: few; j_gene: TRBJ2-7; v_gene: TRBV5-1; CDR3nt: TGCGCCAGCAGCTTGTATAGGAACAGTGAACCCTACGAGCAGTACTTC; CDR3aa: CASSLYRNSEPYEQYF
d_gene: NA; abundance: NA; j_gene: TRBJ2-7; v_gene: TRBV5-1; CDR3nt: TGCGCCAGCAGTCGGGGAGCATCGTACGAGCAGTACTTC; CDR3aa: CASSRGASYEQYF
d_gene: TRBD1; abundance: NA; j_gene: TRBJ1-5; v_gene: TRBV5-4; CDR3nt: TGTGCCAGCAGCGTGGACAGGGACCAGCCCCAGCATTTT; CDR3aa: CASSVDRDQPQHF
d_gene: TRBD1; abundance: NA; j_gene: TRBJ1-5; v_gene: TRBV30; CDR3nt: TGTGCCTGGAGTTCAGGGGGCGGTCAGCCCCAGCATTTT; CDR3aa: CAWSSGGGQPQHF
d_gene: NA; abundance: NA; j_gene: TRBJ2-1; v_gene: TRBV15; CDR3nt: TGTGCCACCAGCCGCATAGCCAATGAGCAGTTCTTC; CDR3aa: CATSRIANEQFF
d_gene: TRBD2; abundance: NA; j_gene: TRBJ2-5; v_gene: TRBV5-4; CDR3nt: TGTGCCAGCAGCTTGGGGACTAGCGGGGGGGTCCAAGAGACCCAGTACTTC; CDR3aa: CASSLGTSGGVQETQYF